The rows below give T cell receptor beta chains drawn from one sample of a study of human T cells and chemical hapten exposure. TCRdb itself ran the RACE reads through MiXCR, one entry per CDR3 protein. The sample has about 170,000 distinct CDR3 sequences, around a quarter seen once. The sequenced sample was whole blood, obtained in connection with sensitization to the hapten diphenylcyclopropenone (DPC). The origin of the receptors is a woman aged 18-30 years with alopecia areata. Some clones in this sample may be carry-over from other donors' samples. Each CDR3 is given with its conserved first and last residue. The D gene is left open where the match is weak. Part of the rows lack a size; the others show once, few, many or a class for expanded clones.

abundance	j_gene	v_gene	d_gene	CDR3nt	CDR3aa
few	TRBJ2-2	TRBV6-2/TRBV6-3	-	TGTGCCAGCAGTTACTCGCTAGCCAACACCGGGGAGCTGTTTTTT	CASSYSLANTGELFF
few	TRBJ1-1	TRBV4-3	-	TGCGCCAGCAGCCAAGAACCAGGTCTAAACACTGAAGCTTTCTTT	CASSQEPGLNTEAFF
once	TRBJ1-5	TRBV25-1	-	TGTGCCATCAGTGACTCCACAGGGTCCCTTAGCAATCAGCCCCAGCATTTT	CAISDSTGSLSNQPQHF
-	TRBJ2-3	TRBV29-1	-	TGCAGCGTTGACGGGGACTTCAGCACAGATACGCAGTATTTT	CSVDGDFSTDTQYF
-	TRBJ2-2	TRBV29-1	TRBD1	TGCAGCACTGTGACAGGGTCCACCGGGGAGCTGTTTTTT	CSTVTGSTGELFF
-	TRBJ1-2	TRBV29-1	-	TGCAGCGTTGAAGACAACAGCTATGGCTACACCTTC	CSVEDNSYGYTF
-	TRBJ2-7	TRBV11-2	-	TGTGCCAGCAGCTTAGTGAGGGGGGGCGAGCAGTACTTC	CASSLVRGGEQYF
many	TRBJ2-1	TRBV20-1	-	TGCAGTGCTAGAGAGTTAAGCTCCTACAATGAGCAGTTCTTC	CSARELSSYNEQFF
-	TRBJ2-5	TRBV29-1	TRBD2	TGCAGCGTTGTGACTAGCGGGAAGCCAGAGACCCAGTACTTC	CSVVTSGKPETQYF
-	TRBJ2-7	TRBV11-1	TRBD1	TGTGCCAGCAGCTTGTCGGACAGGGCCTACGAGCAGTACTTC	CASSLSDRAYEQYF
few	TRBJ2-3	TRBV29-1	-	TGCAGCGTGGAAACCCCCCCAGATACGCAGTATTTT	CSVETPPDTQYF
few	TRBJ2-1	TRBV5-1	TRBD1	TGCGCCAGCAGCGGGGGACAGCGCGATGAGCAGTTCTTC	CASSGGQRDEQFF
few	TRBJ2-6	TRBV4-3	-	TGCGCCAGCAGCCAATGGGGTCCCCAGGGAACTGTAACTGGGGCCAACGTCCTGACTTTC	CASSQWGPQGTVTGANVLTF
-	TRBJ1-2	TRBV6-5	-	TGTGCCAGCAGTTATAACAGGGCAGGAGGCTACACCTTC	CASSYNRAGGYTF
few	TRBJ2-2	TRBV6-2/TRBV6-3	-	TGTGCCAGCGCCCAAGGGGAGCTGTTTTTT	CASAQGELFF
few	TRBJ2-7	TRBV3-1	-	TGTGCCAGCAAGGGACGGGTCTCCTACGAGCAGTACTTC	CASKGRVSYEQYF
-	TRBJ1-4	TRBV6-6	-	TGTGCCAGCAAAGGTCCGGAAAATGAAAAACTGTTTTTT	CASKGPENEKLFF
few	TRBJ2-3	TRBV20-1	-	TGCAGTGCTAGAGGAGTAGCGGTGAATCCAGATACGCAGTATTTT	CSARGVAVNPDTQYF
-	TRBJ1-1	TRBV7-2	-	TGTGCCAGCAGCTTACGGGGACTGGGGGAAGCTTTCTTT	CASSLRGLGEAFF